The T cell receptor (beta chain) described here comes from a study of ipilimumab plus nivolumab after autologous stem cell transplantation. Study-level background: Patients received a median of roughly five ipilimumab and roughly eight nivolumab doses.

Study conclusions and caveats: Per the authors, repertoire, Treg and microbiota data justify further study.

Looked up from germline, CDR1 is MNHEY and CDR2 is SMNVEV (reference sequence). V lost 1 base, J lost 4 bases, and 8 bases lay in between. The CDR3 extends over 13 amino acids. Starting 14 to 28 days after autologous transplant, ipilimumab 1 mg/kg was given. Through week 26, nivolumab 3 mg/kg IV was given weeks 1, 4, 7, 10, then biweekly. Generated by immunoSEQ multiplex PCR, the TCRdb table keeps only in-frame clones and is missing some. The sample consists of some 22,000 clones, around four fifths of them appearing once. This clone is labeled as medium-sized. Antigen: not known. J is TRBJ2-7 and V is TRBV27, with D possibly TRBD2 on 6 matching bases. Here the sequenced sample was PBMCs, taken in a trial of ipilimumab plus nivolumab as post-transplant consolidation. This clonotype originated in a male donor with diffuse large B-cell lymphoma. The DNA for the CDR3 is TGTGCCAGCAGTTTATTTGGGGGGTACGAGCAGTACTTC. Residues: CASSLFGGYEQYF.